The clone carrying this T cell receptor beta chain was seen repeatedly, ten times or more. Its antigen is as yet unknown. Methods used by the authors: The median was around 89,000 TCRs per sample, ranging roughly 23,224 to 750,000. TCRdb re-called the RACE reads with MiXCR, one entry per CDR3 protein. None of the V and J calls come from the authors' own analysis; TCRdb made them. Seen here are fewer than 100,000 distinct CDR3 sequences, around 9.4% observed once, and the top ten hold 1.5% to 2%. Time point of the sample: healthy volunteer bleed at 6 weeks. Extraction of total RNA was performed on unfractionated whole blood. The data are from a study of human T cells and chemical hapten exposure. Deletions cut 5 bases from V and 1 base from J, with 11 bases between. Per the germline V gene, CDR1 is LGHDT and CDR2 is YNNKEL (reference sequence). This CDR3 comprises 14 residues. The study, taken as a whole, reports: DPC sensitization left the count of TCRs above 1 in 1000 unchanged.

The clonotype was recovered from a female donor in good health. Some clones in this sample may be carry-over from other donors' samples. The chain employs TRBV3-1 and TRBJ1-1; D is ambiguous. The sequencing input was whole blood. The CDR3: CASSLGRRNTEAFF. The CDR3 DNA reads as TGTGCCAGCAGCTTGGGCAGGCGGAACACTGAAGCTTTCTTT.